These 17 T cell receptor beta chains were all obtained from the same sample, sequenced in a study of blood T cell repertoires in COVID-19. The assay was immunoSEQ multiplex PCR, and TCRdb's table has in-frame clones only and misses some. The table lists under 200,000 clones, approximately 92% of them singletons. Sequenced sample: peripheral blood. The receptor source for this set is a man aged 50-59 years with acute or convalescent COVID-19.

The CDR3: CASTWTGALQETQYF. CDR3 nucleotides: TGCGCCAGCACCTGGACAGGGGCCCTCCAAGAGACCCAGTACTTC. The rearrangement uses TRBV10-2 and TRBJ2-5; 9 bases agree with TRBD1. Trimming took 7 bases from V and 1 from J; bases not matched to a gene: 7. Germline lookup yields CDR1 WSHSY and CDR2 SAAADI. The CDR3 has 15 amino acids.

This chain links TRBV5-1 with TRBJ2-2; TRBD2 matches at 8 bases. The V gene end was trimmed by 0 bases and the J gene end by 4 bases; junction bases not matched to a gene: 2. Per germline, CDR1 SGHRS and CDR2 YFSETQ. The CDR3 loop spans 15 amino acids. The CDR3 DNA reads as TGCGCCAGCAGCTTGGCGCTAGCGGGCACCGGGGAGCTGTTTTTT. It specifies CASSLALAGTGELFF. Full variable domain (missing parts from reference TRBV5-1 and TRBJ2-2): KAGVTQTPRYLIKTRGQQVTLSCSPISGHRSVSWYQQTPGQGLQFLFEYFSETQRNKGNFPGRFSGRQFSNSRSEMNVSTLELGDSALYLCASSLALAGTGELFFGEGSRLTVL.

This clone showed up just a few times. The chain links TRBV28 to TRBJ2-4; 9 positions agree with TRBD2. Germline V lookup: CDR1 MDHEN, CDR2 SYDVKM. V was clipped by 5 bases and J by 3 bases; unmatched bases: 11. The CDR3 extends over 17 amino acids. In DNA, the CDR3 is TGTGCCAGCAGTCTACGCGGGGGGGCCTTAGTCAAAAACATTCAGTACTTC. This codes for CASSLRGGALVKNIQYF.

The gene calls are TRBV9 and TRBJ2-5, with D possibly matching TRBD2 (5 bases). Trimming left V 0 bases short and J 5 bases short, with 11 bases between. Germline values: CDR1 SGDLS, CDR2 YYNGEE. The length of the CDR3 is 14 residues. CDR3 region: CASSVGGSTETQYF. The DNA for the CDR3 is TGTGCCAGCAGCGTAGGAGGGTCAACGGAGACCCAGTACTTC. Using reference TRBV9 and TRBJ2-5 for the parts outside the CDR3, the full variable domain is DSGVTQTPKHLITATGQRVTLRCSPRSGDLSVYWYQQSLDQGLQFLIQYYNGEERAKGNILERFSAQQFPDLHSELNLSSLELGDSALYFCASSVGGSTETQYFGPGTRLLVL.

This sequence joins TRBV7-8 and TRBJ1-6; D might be TRBD1 (5 bases). Germline-derived CDR1 and CDR2 are SGHVS and FQNEAQ. The length of the CDR3 is 14 residues. Trimming shortened V by 1 base and J by 10 bases, and 11 bases separated the two germline ends. The DNA for the CDR3 is TGTGCCAGCAGCTTAGGGGGGGATAGATCACCCCTCCACTTT. This codes for CASSLGGDRSPLHF.

This clone occurred once. J is TRBJ1-6 and V is TRBV6-6, with D maybe TRBD1 (6 bases). The germline CDR1 and CDR2 sequences are MNHNY and SVGAGI (reference sequence). Trimming pared 6 bases from V and 2 bases from J, leaving 23 bases between. This CDR3 has 19 amino acids. The DNA for the CDR3 is TGTGCCAGCAGCTACATGATCATACAGGGACCCACCTATAATTCACCCCTCCACTTT. This translates into CASSYMIIQGPTYNSPLHF.

The chain has TRBV4-1 and TRBJ1-5; tentatively, D is TRBD1 (6 bases). Trimming cost V 0 bases and J 2 bases, with 11 bases left between them. This CDR3 region has 16 residues. CDR1 is MGHRA, CDR2 YSYEKL, per germline. CDR3 sequence: CASSQDGNRGNQPQHF. The CDR3 bases are TGCGCCAGCAGCCAAGACGGCAACAGGGGCAATCAGCCCCAGCATTTT.

V and J are TRBV9 and TRBJ2-3; TRBD2 aligns across 9 bases. Germline V gene sequence: CDR1 SGDLS, CDR2 YYNGEE. Trimming removed 4 bases from V and 3 bases from J; junction bases left unmatched: 12. The length of the CDR3 is 17 residues. The CDR3 sequence: CASSLLLAGAMTDTQYF. CDR3 DNA: TGTGCCAGCAGCCTCCTTTTAGCGGGAGCAATGACAGATACGCAGTATTTT.

The chain employs TRBV19 and TRBJ2-7; 8 bases are a match to TRBD1. Germline V gives CDR1 LNHDA, CDR2 SQIVND (reference sequence). This CDR3 has 13 residues. V gave up 5 bases and J gave up 3 bases; unmatched junction bases: 3. CDR3 in amino acids: CASSSGQGYEQYF. CDR3 DNA: TGTGCCAGTAGTTCCGGACAGGGCTACGAGCAGTACTTC.

This CDR3 reads CASTHGSGGPSGELFF. DNA of the CDR3: TGTGCCAGTACCCATGGGTCGGGGGGGCCATCCGGGGAGCTGTTTTTT. The rearrangement links TRBV19 to TRBJ2-2; the match to TRBD2 covers 8 bases. V was clipped by 7 bases and J by 6 bases; unmatched bases: 13. The CDR3 length is 16 residues. CDR1 LNHDA and CDR2 SQIVND come from the germline V gene (reference sequence).

The chain has TRBV28 and TRBJ1-2, with 10 bases that match TRBD1. CDR1 MDHEN and CDR2 SYDVKM come from the germline V gene. V gave up 4 bases and J gave up 5 bases; unmatched junction bases: 1. The CDR3 totals 13 residues. CDR3 loop: CASSSGQGYGYTF. CDR3 in DNA: TGTGCCAGCAGTTCGGGACAGGGGTATGGCTACACCTTC.

This rearrangement joins TRBV9 to TRBJ1-1, with 9 bases identical to TRBD1. The J segment lost 4 bases and the V segment lost 0 bases, leaving 1 base of the junction unmatched. Germline CDR1 SGDLS, CDR2 YYNGEE. This CDR3 has 14 amino acids. This chain's CDR3 is CASSVADRGTEAFF. The CDR3 DNA follows: TGTGCCAGCAGCGTAGCGGACAGGGGCACTGAAGCTTTCTTT.

This clone was seen only once. The chain couples TRBV7-2 to TRBJ2-5, with 7 bases matching TRBD2. J gave up 4 bases and V 5 bases, and 13 bases lay outside the gene matches. This CDR3 spans 16 amino acids. From germline, CDR1 is SGHTA and CDR2 FQGNSA. CDR3 DNA sequence: TGTGCCAGCAGCCCAGCGGGCCTAGCGGTGAGAGAGACCCAGTACTTC. Protein sequence: CASSPAGLAVRETQYF.

The CDR3 DNA follows: TGTGCCAGCAGCTTAGAAGCAGGGCCTAGCACAGATACGCAGTATTTT. Translation gives CASSLEAGPSTDTQYF. The J gene is TRBJ2-3, the V gene TRBV7-6, with D tentatively TRBD1 (5 bases). CDR1 and CDR2 (germline): SGHVS, FNYEAQ. V was shortened by 1 base and J by 0 bases, with 11 bases between the two germline ends. This CDR3 has 16 amino acids.

The V and J genes are TRBV12-3 or TRBV12-4 and TRBJ2-7; a weak D match, TRBD2 (5 bases). Trimming took off 6 bases at V and 6 bases at J, with 12 bases between the two ends. The CDR3 consists of 12 residues. Here the CDR3 reads CASSVGVGEQYV. CDR3 nucleotides: TGTGCCAGCAGCGTCGGGGTTGGCGAGCAGTACGTC.

The chain combines TRBV18 with TRBJ1-6, with 7 positions matching TRBD1. There are 14 residues in the CDR3. Germline CDR1 reads KGHSH; CDR2 reads LQKENI. Unmatched junction bases numbered 5, after V lost 5 bases and J lost 7 bases. This CDR3 is CASSWGQKNSPLHF. The CDR3 nucleotides read TGTGCCAGCTCATGGGGACAGAAAAATTCACCCCTCCACTTT.

The V and J genes are TRBV14 and TRBJ2-2; maybe TRBD2 (5 bases). V dropped 4 bases and J dropped 5 bases, with 14 bases sitting between them. From germline, CDR1 is SGHDN and CDR2 FVKESK. The CDR3 totals 15 residues. The CDR3 loop is CASSRLEGGTGELFF. Written as DNA, the CDR3 is TGTGCCAGCAGCCGGCTAGAGGGCGGGACCGGGGAGCTGTTTTTT.